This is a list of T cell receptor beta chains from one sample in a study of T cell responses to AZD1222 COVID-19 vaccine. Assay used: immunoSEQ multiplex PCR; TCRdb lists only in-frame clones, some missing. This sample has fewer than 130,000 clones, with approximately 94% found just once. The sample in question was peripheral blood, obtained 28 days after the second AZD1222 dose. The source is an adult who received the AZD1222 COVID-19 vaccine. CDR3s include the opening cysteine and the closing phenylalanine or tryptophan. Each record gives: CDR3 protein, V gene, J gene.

CASSFDYANEQFF	TRBV7-9	TRBJ2-1
CASSVGRGDYGYTF	TRBV9	TRBJ1-2
CATSRGRGNQPQHF	TRBV3-1/TRBV3-2	TRBJ1-5
CASSLRVGVNSNQPQHF	TRBV27	TRBJ1-5
CASSDGPSNYGYTF	TRBV6-1	TRBJ1-2
CASSPSGRVVEKLFF	TRBV9	TRBJ1-4
CAISEVGVAGVAFF	TRBV10-3	TRBJ1-1
CASSFSAGGTGELFF	TRBV27	TRBJ2-2
CASGSPTRVNSPLHF	TRBV19	TRBJ1-6
CSASAGTDRNEQYF	TRBV20-1	TRBJ2-7
CASSREQGYGYTF	TRBV19	TRBJ1-2
CASSGGAKLFF	TRBV12-3/TRBV12-4	TRBJ1-4
CASSFTSGVSYEQYF	TRBV5-4	TRBJ2-7
CASSERRSYEQYF	TRBV6-1	TRBJ2-7
CSVPLGGPPEAFF	TRBV29-1	TRBJ1-1
CASSLSSSGSNQPQHF	TRBV18	TRBJ1-5
CASSVDLNTGELFF	TRBV9	TRBJ2-2
CASSWTATNEKLFF	TRBV2	TRBJ1-4
CASTSDRINQPQHF	TRBV2	TRBJ1-5
CASSHGANRANEAFF	TRBV4-2	TRBJ1-1
CASSEGGGVRIGNYGYTF	TRBV6-1	TRBJ1-2
CASLLDRGSVNTEAFF	TRBV2	TRBJ1-1
CAWSVGQADQPQHF	TRBV30	TRBJ1-5
CASSSGIGNTEAFF	TRBV5-8	TRBJ1-1
CASSAQGYYGYTF	TRBV9	TRBJ1-2
CSVPPLASGGDTDTQYF	TRBV29-1	TRBJ2-3
CASSMNFDRYYEQYF	TRBV19	TRBJ2-7
CASSPQGENTEAFF	TRBV11-3	TRBJ1-1
CASSLVDEQFF	TRBV12-3/TRBV12-4	TRBJ2-1
CASSRTDSTNYGYTF	TRBV18	TRBJ1-2
CASSFQGTGELFF	TRBV5-1	TRBJ2-2
CASSDYRYSYEQYF	TRBV10-2	TRBJ2-7
CASSQFADTGNTIYF	TRBV3-1/TRBV3-2	TRBJ1-3
CSVEVSGGTEAFF	TRBV29-1	TRBJ1-1
CASSEAFSGNTIYF	TRBV10-1	TRBJ1-3
CASSLEGLTDTQYF	TRBV7-9	TRBJ2-3
CASSLINEKLFF	TRBV12-3/TRBV12-4	TRBJ1-4
CASSLGGTLVEQYF	TRBV7-8	TRBJ2-7
CASSLDGTGGKTQYF	TRBV11-2	TRBJ2-5